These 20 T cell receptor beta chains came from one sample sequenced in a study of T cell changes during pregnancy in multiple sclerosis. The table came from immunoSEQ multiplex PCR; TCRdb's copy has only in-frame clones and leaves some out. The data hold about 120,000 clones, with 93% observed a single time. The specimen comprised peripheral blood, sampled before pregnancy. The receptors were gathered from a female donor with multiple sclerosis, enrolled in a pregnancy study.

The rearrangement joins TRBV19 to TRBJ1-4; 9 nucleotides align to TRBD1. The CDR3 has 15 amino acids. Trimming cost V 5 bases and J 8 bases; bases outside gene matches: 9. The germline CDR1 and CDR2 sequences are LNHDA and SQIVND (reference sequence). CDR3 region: CASSVVGQGNEKLFF. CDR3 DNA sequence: TGTGCCAGTAGTGTCGTTGGACAGGGGAACGAAAAACTGTTTTTT.

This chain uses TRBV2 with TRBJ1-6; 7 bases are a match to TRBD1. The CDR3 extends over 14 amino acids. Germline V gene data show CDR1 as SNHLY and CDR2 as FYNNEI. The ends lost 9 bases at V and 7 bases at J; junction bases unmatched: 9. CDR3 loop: CARSVGTVNSPLHF. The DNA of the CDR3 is TGTGCCAGGTCCGTTGGGACAGTAAATTCACCCCTCCACTTT.

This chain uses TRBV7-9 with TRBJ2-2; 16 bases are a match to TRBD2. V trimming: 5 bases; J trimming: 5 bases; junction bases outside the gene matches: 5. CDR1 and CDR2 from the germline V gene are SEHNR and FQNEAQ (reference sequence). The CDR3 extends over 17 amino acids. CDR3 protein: CASSDGTSGGGTGELFF. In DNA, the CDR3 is TGTGCCAGCAGCGACGGGACTAGCGGGGGGGGTACCGGGGAGCTGTTTTTT.

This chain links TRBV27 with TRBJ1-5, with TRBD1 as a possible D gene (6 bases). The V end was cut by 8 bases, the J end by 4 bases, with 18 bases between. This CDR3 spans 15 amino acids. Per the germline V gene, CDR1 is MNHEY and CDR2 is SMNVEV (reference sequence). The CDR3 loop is CASGPPGGANQPQHF. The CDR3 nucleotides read TGTGCCAGCGGTCCCCCCGGGGGGGCTAATCAGCCCCAGCATTTT.

The CDR3 nucleotides read TGTGCCAGCAGTGAATTTTCGAGGGGGCGCGGAGACACTGAAGCTTTCTTT. This translates into CASSEFSRGRGDTEAFF. This chain links TRBV25-1 with TRBJ1-1, with 7 bases fitting TRBD1. Germline lookup yields CDR1 MGHDK and CDR2 SYGVNS. Losses at the gene ends were 1 base for V and 3 bases for J; bases not matched to a gene: 11. This CDR3 is 17 amino acids long.

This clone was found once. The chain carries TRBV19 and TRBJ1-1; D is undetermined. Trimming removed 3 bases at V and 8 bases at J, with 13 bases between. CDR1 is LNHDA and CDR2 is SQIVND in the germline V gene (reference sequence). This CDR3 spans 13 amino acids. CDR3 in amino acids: CASSIGGSGEAFF. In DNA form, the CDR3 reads TGTGCCAGTAGTATTGGAGGGTCGGGCGAAGCTTTCTTT.

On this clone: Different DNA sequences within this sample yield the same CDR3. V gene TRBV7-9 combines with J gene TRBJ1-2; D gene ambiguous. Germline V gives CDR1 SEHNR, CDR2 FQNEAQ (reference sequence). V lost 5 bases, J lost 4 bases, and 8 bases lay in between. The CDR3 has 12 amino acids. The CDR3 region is CASSPTGYGYTF. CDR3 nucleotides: TGTGCCAGCAGCCCCACGGGCTATGGCTACACCTTC.

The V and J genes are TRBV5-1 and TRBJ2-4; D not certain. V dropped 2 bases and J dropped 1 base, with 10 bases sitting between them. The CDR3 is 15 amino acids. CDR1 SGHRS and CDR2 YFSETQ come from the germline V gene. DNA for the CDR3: TGCGCCAGCAGCTTACCCACCGGGGCCAAAAACATTCAGTACTTC. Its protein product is CASSLPTGAKNIQYF.

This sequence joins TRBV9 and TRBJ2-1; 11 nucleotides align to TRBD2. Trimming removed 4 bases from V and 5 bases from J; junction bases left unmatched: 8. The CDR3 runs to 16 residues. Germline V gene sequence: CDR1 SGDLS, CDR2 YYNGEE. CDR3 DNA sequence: TGTGCCAGCAGCAAACGGACTAGCGGGCCAAACAATGAGCAGTTCTTC. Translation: CASSKRTSGPNNEQFF.

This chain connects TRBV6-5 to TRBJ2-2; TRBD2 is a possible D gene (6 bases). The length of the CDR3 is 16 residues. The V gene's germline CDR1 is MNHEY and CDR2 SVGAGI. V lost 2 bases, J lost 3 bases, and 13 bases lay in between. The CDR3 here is CASSYGAGGDTGELFF. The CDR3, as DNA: TGTGCCAGCAGTTACGGAGCGGGCGGGGACACCGGGGAGCTGTTTTTT.

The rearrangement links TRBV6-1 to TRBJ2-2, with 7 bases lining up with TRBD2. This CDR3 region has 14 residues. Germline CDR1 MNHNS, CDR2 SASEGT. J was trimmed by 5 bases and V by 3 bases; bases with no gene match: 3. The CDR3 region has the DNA TGTGCCAGCAGTGAGGGGGGGGAAACCGGGGAGCTGTTTTTT. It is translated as CASSEGGETGELFF.

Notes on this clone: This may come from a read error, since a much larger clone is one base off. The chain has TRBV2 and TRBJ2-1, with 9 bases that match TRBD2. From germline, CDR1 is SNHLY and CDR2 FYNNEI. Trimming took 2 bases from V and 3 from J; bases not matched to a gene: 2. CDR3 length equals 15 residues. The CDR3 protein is CASSELAGNYNEQFF. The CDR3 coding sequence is TGTGCCAGCAGTGAACTAGCGGGAAACTACAATGAGCAGTTCTTC.

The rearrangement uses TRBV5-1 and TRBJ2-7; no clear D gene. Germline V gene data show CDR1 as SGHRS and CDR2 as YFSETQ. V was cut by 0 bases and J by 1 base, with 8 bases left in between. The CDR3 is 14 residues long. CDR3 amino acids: CASSLDKHSYEQYF. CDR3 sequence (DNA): TGCGCCAGCAGCTTGGATAAGCATTCCTACGAGCAGTACTTC.

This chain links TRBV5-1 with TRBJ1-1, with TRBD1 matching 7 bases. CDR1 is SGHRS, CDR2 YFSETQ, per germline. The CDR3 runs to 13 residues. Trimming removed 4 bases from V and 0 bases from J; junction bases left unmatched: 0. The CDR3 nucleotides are TGCGCCAGCAGCGGGACAGTGAACACTGAAGCTTTCTTT. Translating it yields CASSGTVNTEAFF.

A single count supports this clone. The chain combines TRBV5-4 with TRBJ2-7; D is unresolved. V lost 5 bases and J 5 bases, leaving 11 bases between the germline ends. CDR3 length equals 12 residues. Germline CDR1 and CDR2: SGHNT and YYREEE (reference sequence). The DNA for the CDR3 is TGTGCCAGCAGTACACATGGAGACGAGCAGTACTTC. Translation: CASSTHGDEQYF.

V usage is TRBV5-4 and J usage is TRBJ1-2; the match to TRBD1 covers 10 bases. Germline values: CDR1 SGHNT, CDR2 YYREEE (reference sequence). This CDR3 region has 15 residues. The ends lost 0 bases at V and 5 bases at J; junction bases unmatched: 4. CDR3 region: CASSLAGTGEYGYTF. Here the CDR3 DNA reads TGTGCCAGCAGCTTGGCCGGGACAGGGGAGTATGGCTACACCTTC. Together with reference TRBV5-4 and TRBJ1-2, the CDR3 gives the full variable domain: ETGVTQSPTHLIKTRGQQVTLRCSSQSGHNTVSWYQQALGQGPQFIFQYYREEENGRGNFPPRFSGLQFPNYSSELNVNALELDDSALYLCASSLAGTGEYGYTFGSGTRLTVV.

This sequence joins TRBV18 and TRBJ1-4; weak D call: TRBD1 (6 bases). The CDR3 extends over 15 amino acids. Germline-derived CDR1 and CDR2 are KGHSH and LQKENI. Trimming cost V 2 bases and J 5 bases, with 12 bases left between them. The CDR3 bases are TGTGCCAGCTCACCAAACAGGGCCGAGAATGAAAAACTGTTTTTT. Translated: CASSPNRAENEKLFF.

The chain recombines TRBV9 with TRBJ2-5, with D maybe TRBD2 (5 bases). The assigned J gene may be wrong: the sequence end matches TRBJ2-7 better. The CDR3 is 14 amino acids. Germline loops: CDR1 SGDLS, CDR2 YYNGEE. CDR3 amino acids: CASSVGVGGDEQYF. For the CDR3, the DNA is TGTGCCAGCAGCGTAGGGGTCGGAGGCGACGAGCAGTACTTC.

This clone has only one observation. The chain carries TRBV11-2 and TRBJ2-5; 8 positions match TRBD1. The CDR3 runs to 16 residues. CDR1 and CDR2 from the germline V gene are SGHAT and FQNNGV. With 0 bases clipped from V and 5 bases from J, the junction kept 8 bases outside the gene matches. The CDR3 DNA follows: TGTGCCAGCAGCTTAGATGGGACAGGAGACGAGGAGACCCAGTACTTC. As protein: CASSLDGTGDEETQYF. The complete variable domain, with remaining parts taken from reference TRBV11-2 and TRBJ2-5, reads EAGVAQSPRYKIIEKRQSVAFWCNPISGHATLYWYQQILGQGPKLLIQFQNNGVVDDSQLPKDRFSAERLKGVDSTLKIQPAKLEDSAVYLCASSLDGTGDEETQYFGPGTRLLVL.

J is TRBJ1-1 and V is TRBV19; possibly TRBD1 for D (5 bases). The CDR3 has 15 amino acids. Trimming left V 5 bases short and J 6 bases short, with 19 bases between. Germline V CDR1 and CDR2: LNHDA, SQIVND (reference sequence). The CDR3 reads CASSPLPRVVSEAFF. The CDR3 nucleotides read TGTGCCAGTAGTCCGCTCCCCAGGGTAGTCTCTGAAGCTTTCTTT.